Below are 26 T cell receptor beta chains sequenced from a single sample in a study of OX40 agonist ivuxolimab in advanced cancers. Using immunoSEQ multiplex PCR, the repertoire was profiled, and TCRdb retains in-frame clones only, with some absent. The table shows tens of thousands of clones, with about 83% occurring only once. Here the sequenced sample was CD4+ or CD8+ T cells sorted from blood, taken in a trial of the OX40 agonist ivuxolimab. Source of these receptors: an adult with an advanced solid tumor such as melanoma, head and neck, liver or kidney cancer.

The rearrangement links TRBV5-6 to TRBJ2-5, with D possibly called TRBD1 or TRBD2 (6 bases each). The CDR3 has 13 amino acids. The germline CDR1 and CDR2 sequences are SGHDT and YYEEEE. V gave up 1 base and J gave up 3 bases, with 7 bases separating them. The CDR3 spells CASSLRGEETQYF. In DNA, the CDR3 is TGTGCCAGCAGCTTGAGGGGGGAAGAGACCCAGTACTTC.

In its sample, this clone was seen a few times. The rearrangement links TRBV27 to TRBJ2-7; 11 bases fit TRBD2. Trimming at V came to 8 bases and at J to 5 bases, leaving 11 bases not matched to a gene. The CDR3 runs to 15 residues. CDR1 and CDR2 from the germline V gene are MNHEY and SMNVEV (reference sequence). The CDR3, as DNA: TGTGCCAGCCGACCATTTAGCGGGGGGGCCAACGAGCAGTACTTC. Amino acid sequence: CASRPFSGGANEQYF.

The chain employs TRBV4-2 and TRBJ2-7; D might be TRBD2 (6 bases). Germline values: CDR1 LGHNA, CDR2 YNFKEQ. The CDR3 is 16 amino acids. Between the trimmed V and J ends, which lost 0 bases and 1 base, there was a span of 13 bases. The CDR3 region has the DNA TGTGCCAGCAGCCAAGAGGTTACTAGCAGATCCTACGAGCAGTACTTC. Protein: CASSQEVTSRSYEQYF.

The V gene is TRBV14, the J gene TRBJ2-1; D may be TRBD2 (6 bases). CDR3 size: 22 residues. Germline lookup yields CDR1 SGHDN and CDR2 FVKESK. Trimming cost V 3 bases and J 0 bases, with 30 bases left between them. In DNA form, the CDR3 reads TGTGCCAGCAGCCACAGGACTATGGACCCTCCGGATCCGATGAGCTCCTACAATGAGCAGTTCTTC. Encoded protein: CASSHRTMDPPDPMSSYNEQFF.

V is TRBV9 and J is TRBJ1-3, with D perhaps matching TRBD1 (6 bases). This CDR3 is built from 16 residues. The germline V gene has CDR1 SGDLS and CDR2 YYNGEE. V was cut by 2 bases and J by 0 bases, with 12 bases left in between. The CDR3 loop is CASSVGGTFSGNTIYF. CDR3 in DNA: TGTGCCAGCAGCGTCGGCGGGACATTCTCTGGAAACACCATATATTTT.

The gene calls are TRBV28 and TRBJ1-5; TRBD1 is a possible D gene (6 bases). CDR3 size: 14 residues. The V and J ends lost 4 bases and 6 bases respectively, with 13 bases between them. The germline V gene encodes CDR1 MDHEN and CDR2 SYDVKM. Written as DNA, the CDR3 is TGTGCCAGCAGTTGGCGAGGGGGGGGTCAGCCCCAGCATTTT. Amino acid sequence: CASSWRGGGQPQHF.

This chain links TRBV27 with TRBJ2-7, with D perhaps TRBD2 (7 bases). CDR3 length: 12 amino acids. Trimming removed 6 bases at V and 5 bases at J, with 11 bases between. In germline, CDR1 is MNHEY, CDR2 SMNVEV (reference sequence). In DNA, the CDR3 is TGTGCCAGCAGGGGGGGGCCCCACGAGCAGTACTTC. As protein: CASRGGPHEQYF.

This clone was counted between two and nine times. The rearrangement links TRBV19 to TRBJ1-1; D not certain. This CDR3 is built from 15 residues. Germline V gene sequence: CDR1 LNHDA, CDR2 SQIVND (reference sequence). Between the trimmed V and J ends, which lost 1 base and 1 base, there was a span of 10 bases. CDR3 bases: TGTGCCAGTAGTATAGGAAGACGGGCGAACACTGAAGCTTTCTTT. As protein: CASSIGRRANTEAFF.

The V and J genes are TRBV10-2 and TRBJ2-3; maybe TRBD2 (6 bases). Germline loops: CDR1 WSHSY, CDR2 SAAADI. Trimming removed 7 bases from V and 2 bases from J, with 13 bases in between. CDR3 size: 14 residues. The CDR3 DNA sequence: TGCGCCAGCACGAATAGCGGACCCACAGATACGCAGTATTTT. Its translation: CASTNSGPTDTQYF.

This clone showed up just once. The V call is TRBV28, the J call TRBJ1-1, with D hard to call. Germline V gives CDR1 MDHEN, CDR2 SYDVKM. The CDR3 runs 13 residues. Deletions cut 5 bases from V and 0 bases from J, with 7 bases between. This chain's CDR3 is CASSRFMNTEAFF. The DNA for the CDR3 is TGTGCCAGCAGTCGATTTATGAACACTGAAGCTTTCTTT.

This chain connects TRBV7-2 to TRBJ1-5; D is possibly TRBD1 (6 bases). The CDR3 is 15 amino acids. Germline assignment: CDR1 SGHTA and CDR2 FQGNSA. V lost 5 bases and J lost 0, with 11 bases in between. CDR3: CASSPGQYSNQPQHF. CDR3 coding DNA: TGTGCCAGCAGCCCTGGACAGTATAGCAATCAGCCCCAGCATTTT.

The chain links TRBV5-5 to TRBJ2-7, with 8 nucleotides matching TRBD2. Germline V gene data show CDR1 as SGHKS and CDR2 as YYEKEE (reference sequence). The CDR3 loop spans 15 amino acids. Losses at the gene ends were 6 bases for V and 2 bases for J; bases not matched to a gene: 10. As DNA, the CDR3 is TGTGCCAGCACCGCGTTCGGGAGGGGCCCCTACGAGCAGTACTTC. Translating gives CASTAFGRGPYEQYF. The full variable domain, rest sourced from reference TRBV5-5 and TRBJ2-7, is DAGVTQSPTHLIKTRGQQVTLRCSPISGHKSVSWYQQVLGQGPQFIFQYYEKEERGRGNFPDRFSARQFPNYSSELNVNALLLGDSALYLCASTAFGRGPYEQYFGPGTRLTVT.

The genes are TRBV9 and TRBJ2-7; 7 nucleotides match TRBD2. There are 14 residues in the CDR3. J was trimmed by 3 bases and V by 4 bases; bases with no gene match: 7. Germline lookup yields CDR1 SGDLS and CDR2 YYNGEE. The CDR3 sequence is CASSPRGVGYEQYF. The CDR3 bases are TGTGCCAGCAGCCCCCGGGGGGTTGGCTACGAGCAGTACTTC.

The chain recombines TRBV6-5 with TRBJ2-1, with 12 bases that match TRBD2. The CDR3 runs 14 residues. CDR1 is MNHEY, CDR2 SVGAGI, per germline. V lost 7 bases to trimming and J lost 9 bases; unmatched junction nucleotides: 7. CDR3 nucleotide sequence: TGTGCCAGCAAACTAGCGGGAGGACGGGGTGAGCAGTTCTTC. This gives the protein CASKLAGGRGEQFF.

The V and J genes are TRBV6-1 and TRBJ1-2; D gene uncertain. CDR3 length equals 15 residues. Looked up from germline, CDR1 is MNHNS and CDR2 is SASEGT. Trimming cost V 2 bases and J 4 bases, with 14 bases left between them. The CDR3 is CASSESPGSGYGYTF. The CDR3 DNA reads as TGTGCCAGCAGTGAAAGTCCCGGGTCAGGCTATGGCTACACCTTC.

The rearrangement joins TRBV21-1 to TRBJ1-5; TRBD1 is taken as the D call from the table, unchecked against the DNA. TRBV21-1 constitutes a pseudogene. CDR3 length: 14 residues. CDR3 sequence: CARTENLISQPQHF. As DNA, the CDR3 is TGTGCCAGAACAGAAAATCTCATCTCGCAGCCCCAGCATTTT.

The chain carries TRBV19 and TRBJ1-1; D is unclear. CDR3 length: 14 residues. V shed 1 base and J shed 4 bases, with 10 bases lying between them. In germline, CDR1 is LNHDA, CDR2 SQIVND (reference sequence). CDR3 DNA sequence: TGTGCCAGTAGTATAGGTCCGGGATCCACTGAAGCTTTCTTT. This translates into CASSIGPGSTEAFF.

The chain carries TRBV5-6 and TRBJ1-5, with D possibly being TRBD1 (5 bases). The CDR3 extends over 14 amino acids. Germline V gene lookup returns CDR1 SGHDT and CDR2 YYEEEE. V was shortened by 5 bases and J by 3 bases, with 12 bases between the two germline ends. DNA for the CDR3: TGTGCCAGCAGGGGAGGGACGGCCAATCAGCCCCAGCATTTT. Translation: CASRGGTANQPQHF.

V usage is TRBV5-8 and J usage is TRBJ2-5; 8 bases are a match to TRBD2. The length of the CDR3 is 15 residues. CDR1 is SGHTS, CDR2 YDEGEE, per germline. With V trimmed by 4 bases and J by 9 bases, 14 bases remained unmatched. In DNA form, the CDR3 reads TGTGCCAGCAGCCCGGGGGGGACTAGGGCCCAGGCCCAGTACTTC. This gives the protein CASSPGGTRAQAQYF.

The count of this clone is one. J is TRBJ2-5 and V is TRBV2; 7 bases align to TRBD1. The closer fit of TRBJ2-7 to the DNA end suggests the J call may be wrong. The germline V gene has CDR1 SNHLY and CDR2 FYNNEI. The CDR3 sequence is 14 residues long. The CDR3 sequence is CASSRSGQSYEQYF. CDR3 bases: TGTGCCAGCAGCAGATCGGGACAGAGCTACGAGCAGTACTTC.

This chain joins TRBV6-1 and TRBJ2-1, with 7 bases that match TRBD1. CDR1 and CDR2 from the germline V gene are MNHNS and SASEGT. The CDR3 loop spans 12 amino acids. Trimming at V came to 11 bases and at J to 12 bases, leaving 13 bases not matched to a gene. CDR3 sequence reads: CAPGDSLGVQFF. The CDR3 nucleotides read TGTGCCCCCGGGGACAGTCTAGGGGTGCAGTTCTTC.

The chain has TRBV28 and TRBJ1-1; a weak D match, TRBD1 (5 bases). The CDR3 sequence is 15 residues long. With 4 bases removed from V and 6 bases from J, the gap between germline ends came to 18 bases. Germline CDR1 MDHEN, CDR2 SYDVKM. The CDR3 DNA follows: TGTGCCAGCAGTTCCCACGGACGGCAGGGCCCTGAAGCTTTCTTT. Its protein is CASSSHGRQGPEAFF.

The chain employs TRBV6-9 and TRBJ1-2; D uncertain. The CDR3 length is 14 residues. Germline CDR1 reads MNHGY; CDR2 reads SVAAGI. The V end lost 3 bases, the J end lost 7 bases, and 15 bases lay between the germline ends. CDR3 sequence: CASSYSNTGGGYTF. For the CDR3, the DNA is TGTGCCAGCAGTTACTCGAACACCGGTGGTGGCTACACCTTC.

The chain has TRBV6-5 and TRBJ2-3; D uncertain. This CDR3 region has 13 residues. V was clipped by 2 bases and J by 5 bases, with 8 bases between them. CDR1 MNHEY and CDR2 SVGAGI come from the germline V gene. Written as DNA, the CDR3 is TGTGCCAGCAGTTACGGTCCGGGAGATACGCAGTATTTT. Its translation: CASSYGPGDTQYF.

The gene calls are TRBV7-2 and TRBJ1-1; the match to TRBD1 covers 10 bases. The J segment lost 3 bases and the V segment lost 5 bases, leaving 6 bases of the junction unmatched. The germline V gene has CDR1 SGHTA and CDR2 FQGNSA. The CDR3 spans 15 residues. The CDR3 coding sequence is TGTGCCAGCAGCCCACGGACAGGGGGGCACACTGAAGCTTTCTTT. This codes for CASSPRTGGHTEAFF.

The chain employs TRBV10-1 and TRBJ2-3; D ambiguous. CDR1 and CDR2 (germline): WNHNN, SYGVQD (reference sequence). Deletions cut 2 bases from V and 6 bases from J, with 9 bases between. The CDR3 loop spans 13 amino acids. CDR3 nucleotide sequence: TGCGCCAGCAGTGAGGGATTGTCGGATACGCAGTATTTT. Amino acids: CASSEGLSDTQYF.